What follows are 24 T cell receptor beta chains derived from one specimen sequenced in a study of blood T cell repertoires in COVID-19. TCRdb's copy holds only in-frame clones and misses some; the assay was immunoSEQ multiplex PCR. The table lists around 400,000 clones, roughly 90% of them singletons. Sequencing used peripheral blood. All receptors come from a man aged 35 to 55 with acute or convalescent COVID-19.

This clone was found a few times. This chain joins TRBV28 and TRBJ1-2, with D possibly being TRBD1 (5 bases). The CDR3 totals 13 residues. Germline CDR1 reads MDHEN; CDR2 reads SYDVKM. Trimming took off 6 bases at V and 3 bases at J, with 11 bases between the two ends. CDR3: CASRPGLHYGYTF. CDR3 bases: TGTGCCAGCAGGCCGGGACTGCACTATGGCTACACCTTC.

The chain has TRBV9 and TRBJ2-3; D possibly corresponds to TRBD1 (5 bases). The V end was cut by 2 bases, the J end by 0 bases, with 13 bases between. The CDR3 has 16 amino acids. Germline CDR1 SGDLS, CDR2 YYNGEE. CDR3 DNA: TGTGCCAGCAGCGTCAGGGCAGTCCCTAGCACAGATACGCAGTATTTT. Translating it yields CASSVRAVPSTDTQYF.

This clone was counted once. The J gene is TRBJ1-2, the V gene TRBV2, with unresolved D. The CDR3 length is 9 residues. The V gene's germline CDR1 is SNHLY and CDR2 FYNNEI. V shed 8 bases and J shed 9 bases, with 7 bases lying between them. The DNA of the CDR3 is TGTGCCAGCGGACTGCGCTACACCTTC. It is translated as CASGLRYTF.

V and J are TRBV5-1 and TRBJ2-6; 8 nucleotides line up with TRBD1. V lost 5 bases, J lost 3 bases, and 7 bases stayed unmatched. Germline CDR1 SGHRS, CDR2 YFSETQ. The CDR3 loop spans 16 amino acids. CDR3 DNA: TGCGCCAGCAGGGGGCAGGGGGCGCTTGGGGCCAACGTCCTGACTTTC. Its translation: CASRGQGALGANVLTF.

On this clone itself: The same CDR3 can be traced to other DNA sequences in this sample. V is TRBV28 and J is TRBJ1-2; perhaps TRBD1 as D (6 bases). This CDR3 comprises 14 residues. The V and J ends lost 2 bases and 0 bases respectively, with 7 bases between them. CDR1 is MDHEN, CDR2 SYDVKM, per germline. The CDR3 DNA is TGTGCCAGCAGTTTAACAGGGCCTAACTATGGCTACACCTTC. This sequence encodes CASSLTGPNYGYTF.

For the CDR3, the DNA is TGCGCCAGCAGCTACGAACTAGCGGGAGCTATAGATACGCAGTATTTT. Translation gives CASSYELAGAIDTQYF. The rearrangement uses TRBV5-1 and TRBJ2-3; TRBD2 matches at 11 bases. The CDR3 consists of 16 residues. V was pared by 3 bases and J by 5 bases, with 8 bases of the junction left unmatched. Germline V lookup: CDR1 SGHRS, CDR2 YFSETQ.

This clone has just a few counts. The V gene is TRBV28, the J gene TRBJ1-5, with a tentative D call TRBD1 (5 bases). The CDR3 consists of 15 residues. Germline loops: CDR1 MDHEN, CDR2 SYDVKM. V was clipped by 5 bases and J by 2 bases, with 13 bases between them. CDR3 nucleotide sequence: TGTGCCAGCAGTGCCCCCCCCAGGGGCAATCAGCCCCAGCATTTT. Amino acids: CASSAPPRGNQPQHF.

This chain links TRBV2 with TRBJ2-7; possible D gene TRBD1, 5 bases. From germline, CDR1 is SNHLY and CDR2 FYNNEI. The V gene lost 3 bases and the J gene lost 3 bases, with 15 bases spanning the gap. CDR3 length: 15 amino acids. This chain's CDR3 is CASSEGLVWSYEQYF. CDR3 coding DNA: TGTGCCAGCAGTGAGGGGCTTGTTTGGAGCTACGAGCAGTACTTC.

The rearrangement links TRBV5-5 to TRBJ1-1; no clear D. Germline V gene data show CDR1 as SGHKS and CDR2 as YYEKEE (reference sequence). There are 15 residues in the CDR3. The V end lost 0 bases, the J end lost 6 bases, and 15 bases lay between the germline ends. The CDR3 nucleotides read TGTGCCAGCAGCTTGGAGGCGGCATTGTGGCCTGAAGCTTTCTTT. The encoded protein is CASSLEAALWPEAFF.

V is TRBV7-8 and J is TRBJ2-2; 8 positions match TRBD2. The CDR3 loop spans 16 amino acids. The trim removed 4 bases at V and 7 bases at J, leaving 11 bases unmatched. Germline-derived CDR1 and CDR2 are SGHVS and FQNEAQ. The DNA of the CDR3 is TGTGCCAGCAGCTCTAGGGGACTAGGCATCGTCGGGGAGCTGTTTTTT. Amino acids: CASSSRGLGIVGELFF.

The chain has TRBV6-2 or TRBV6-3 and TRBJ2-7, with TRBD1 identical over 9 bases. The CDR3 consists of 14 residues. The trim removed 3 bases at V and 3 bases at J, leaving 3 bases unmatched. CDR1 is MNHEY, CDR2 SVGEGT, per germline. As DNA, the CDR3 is TGTGCCAGCAGTTATGCGACAGGGGGCTACGAGCAGTACTTC. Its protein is CASSYATGGYEQYF.

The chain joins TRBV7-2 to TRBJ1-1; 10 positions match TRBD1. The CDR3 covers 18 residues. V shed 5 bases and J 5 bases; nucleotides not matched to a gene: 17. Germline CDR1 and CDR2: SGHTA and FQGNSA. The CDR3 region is CASSIRFDRGPRSTEAFF. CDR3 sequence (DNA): TGTGCCAGCAGCATCCGATTCGACAGGGGGCCACGAAGTACTGAAGCTTTCTTT.

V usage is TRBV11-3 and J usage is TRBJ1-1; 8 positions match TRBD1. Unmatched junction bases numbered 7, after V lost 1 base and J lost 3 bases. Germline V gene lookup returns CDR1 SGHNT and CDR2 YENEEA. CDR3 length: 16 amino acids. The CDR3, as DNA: TGTGCCAGCAGCTTAGTTCAGGGGGCGGGACACACTGAAGCTTTCTTT. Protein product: CASSLVQGAGHTEAFF.

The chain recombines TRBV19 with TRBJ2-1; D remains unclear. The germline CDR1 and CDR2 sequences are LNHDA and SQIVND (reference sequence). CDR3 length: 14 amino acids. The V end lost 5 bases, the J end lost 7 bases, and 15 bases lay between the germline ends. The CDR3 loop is CASSRSGWFNEQFF. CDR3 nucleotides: TGTGCCAGTAGTCGGTCAGGATGGTTTAATGAGCAGTTCTTC.

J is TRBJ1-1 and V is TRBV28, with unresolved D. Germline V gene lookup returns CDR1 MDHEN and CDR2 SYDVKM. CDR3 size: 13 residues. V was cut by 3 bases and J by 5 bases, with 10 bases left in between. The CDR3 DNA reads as TGTGCCAGCAGTTTGAGGGCTGGGACTGAAGCTTTCTTT. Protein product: CASSLRAGTEAFF.

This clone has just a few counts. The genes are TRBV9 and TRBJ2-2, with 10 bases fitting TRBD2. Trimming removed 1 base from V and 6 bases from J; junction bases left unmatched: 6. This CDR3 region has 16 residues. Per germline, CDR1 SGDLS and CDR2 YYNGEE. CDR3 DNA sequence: TGTGCCAGCAGCGTATACAGCGGGAGGGCAGCCGGGGAGCTGTTTTTT. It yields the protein CASSVYSGRAAGELFF.

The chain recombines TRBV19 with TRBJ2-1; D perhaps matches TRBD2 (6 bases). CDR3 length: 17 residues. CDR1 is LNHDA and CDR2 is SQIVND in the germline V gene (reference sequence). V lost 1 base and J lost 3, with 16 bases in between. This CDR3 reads CASSIGPRGYDYNEQFF. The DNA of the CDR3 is TGTGCCAGTAGTATAGGCCCGCGGGGATACGACTACAATGAGCAGTTCTTC.

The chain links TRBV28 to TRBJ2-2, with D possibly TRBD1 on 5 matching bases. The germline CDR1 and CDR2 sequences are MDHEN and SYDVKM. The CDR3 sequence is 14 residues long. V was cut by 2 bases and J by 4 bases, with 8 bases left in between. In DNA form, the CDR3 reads TGTGCCAGCAGTTTAGGACAAAGCACCGGGGAGCTGTTTTTT. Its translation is CASSLGQSTGELFF.

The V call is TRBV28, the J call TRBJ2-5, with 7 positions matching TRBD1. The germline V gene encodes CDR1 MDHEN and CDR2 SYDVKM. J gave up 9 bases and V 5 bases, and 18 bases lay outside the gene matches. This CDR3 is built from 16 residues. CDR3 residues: CASSLPGTVRKEAQYF. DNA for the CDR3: TGTGCCAGCAGTCTTCCCGGGACAGTAAGGAAGGAGGCCCAGTACTTC.

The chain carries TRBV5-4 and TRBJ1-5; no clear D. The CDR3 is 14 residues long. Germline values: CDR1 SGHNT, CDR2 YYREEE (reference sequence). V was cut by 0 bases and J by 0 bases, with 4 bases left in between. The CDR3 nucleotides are TGTGCCAGCAGCTTGGGCGGTAGCAATCAGCCCCAGCATTTT. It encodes CASSLGGSNQPQHF.

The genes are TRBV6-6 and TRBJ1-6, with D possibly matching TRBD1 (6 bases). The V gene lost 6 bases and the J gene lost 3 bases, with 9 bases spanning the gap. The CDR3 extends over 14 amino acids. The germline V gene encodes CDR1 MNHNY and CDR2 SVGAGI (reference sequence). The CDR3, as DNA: TGTGCCAGCAGGGCGACAGGCTATAATTCACCCCTCCACTTT. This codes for CASRATGYNSPLHF.

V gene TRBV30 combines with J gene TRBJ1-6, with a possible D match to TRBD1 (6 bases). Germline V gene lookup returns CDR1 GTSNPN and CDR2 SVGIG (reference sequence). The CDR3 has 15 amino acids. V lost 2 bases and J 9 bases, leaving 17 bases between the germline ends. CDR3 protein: CAWSPLGGAPSPLHF. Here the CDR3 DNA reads TGTGCCTGGAGTCCCCTCGGGGGGGCCCCTTCACCCCTCCACTTT.

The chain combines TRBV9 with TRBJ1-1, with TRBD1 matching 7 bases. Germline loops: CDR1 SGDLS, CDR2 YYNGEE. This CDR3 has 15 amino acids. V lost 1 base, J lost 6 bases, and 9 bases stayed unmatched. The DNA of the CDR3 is TGTGCCAGCAGCGTATTACAGGGGAACGGGGCTGAAGCTTTCTTT. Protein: CASSVLQGNGAEAFF.

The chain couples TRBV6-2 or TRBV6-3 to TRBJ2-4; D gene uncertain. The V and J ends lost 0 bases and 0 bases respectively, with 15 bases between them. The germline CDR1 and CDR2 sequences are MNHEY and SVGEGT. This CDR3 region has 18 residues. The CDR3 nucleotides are TGTGCCAGCAGTTACTCGACTCCTTTGCTGGTAGCCAAAAACATTCAGTACTTC. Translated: CASSYSTPLLVAKNIQYF.